This is a list of T cell receptor beta chains from one sample in a study of cytomegalovirus exposure and HLA in healthy donors. Here immunoSEQ multiplex PCR was the method, and the copy in TCRdb shows in-frame clones only, minus some. The sample shows hundreds of thousands of clones, 75% to 85% of them seen only once. Sequenced sample: PBMCs. The origin of the receptors is a girl under 18 in good health and CMV-seronegative. Both conserved end residues are part of each CDR3. A D gene is named only where the DNA matches it firmly. Not all rows give a size; the values are once, few, many and, for expanded clones, a class.

V gene,J gene,clone size,D gene,CDR3 protein,CDR3 DNA
TRBV5-1,TRBJ2-1,NA,TRBD2,CASSPTGTRTYNEQFF,TGCGCCAGCAGCCCTACCGGGACTAGGACCTACAATGAGCAGTTCTTC
TRBV6-5,TRBJ1-4,NA,TRBD1,CASREDRGNEKLFF,TGTGCCAGCAGGGAAGACAGGGGTAATGAAAAACTGTTTTTT
TRBV18,TRBJ2-1,NA,TRBD2,CASQAGDQVFF,TGTGCCAGCCAAGCGGGGGACCAGGTGTTCTTC
TRBV7-2,TRBJ1-1,few,NA,CASSLALRNTEAFF,TGTGCCAGCAGCTTAGCTCTCCGGAACACTGAAGCTTTCTTT
TRBV28,TRBJ1-1,NA,TRBD1,CASSLWSGQGRNTEAFF,TGTGCCAGCAGTTTATGGTCAGGACAGGGCCGGAACACTGAAGCTTTCTTT
TRBV5-1,TRBJ2-3,NA,NA,CASSFQVTGRVKSTQYF,TGCGCCAGCAGCTTTCAGGTGACAGGAAGGGTCAAGAGTACGCAGTATTTT
TRBV19,TRBJ1-1,NA,NA,CASKYRENTEAFF,TGTGCCAGTAAATACCGGGAGAACACTGAAGCTTTCTTT
TRBV19,TRBJ2-6,NA,TRBD2,CASSIAGGGGANVLTF,TGTGCCAGTAGTATAGCGGGGGGAGGTGGGGCCAACGTCCTGACTTTC
TRBV5-6,TRBJ1-1,few,NA,CASSLKGGLSTEAFF,TGTGCCAGCAGCTTGAAGGGGGGGCTTAGCACTGAAGCTTTCTTT
TRBV7-3,TRBJ2-3,few,NA,CASSSTVSGTDTQYF,TGTGCCAGCAGCTCCACGGTTAGCGGCACAGATACGCAGTATTTT
TRBV2,TRBJ2-4,NA,NA,CASHRGAKNIQYF,TGTGCCAGCCATAGGGGAGCCAAAAACATTCAGTACTTC
TRBV28,TRBJ2-7,NA,TRBD1,CASSFGTADYEQYF,TGTGCCAGCAGTTTCGGGACAGCTGACTACGAGCAGTACTTC
TRBV25-1,TRBJ2-4,NA,TRBD1,CASRGQTGDIQYF,TGTGCCAGCAGAGGCCAGACAGGGGACATTCAGTACTTC
TRBV6-6,TRBJ1-6,few,NA,CASSSDTYYNSPLHF,TGTGCCAGCAGCTCCGACACCTACTATAATTCACCCCTCCACTTT
TRBV28,TRBJ2-1,NA,TRBD2,CASSPSGGSSYNEQFF,TGTGCCAGCAGTCCCAGTGGCGGGAGCTCCTACAATGAGCAGTTCTTC
TRBV4-2,TRBJ2-1,NA,NA,CASSPSGFSYNEQFF,TGTGCCAGCAGCCCTTCGGGGTTCTCCTACAATGAGCAGTTCTTC
TRBV7-2,TRBJ2-1,NA,NA,CASSSPGQYNEQFF,TGTGCCAGCAGCTCACCGGGACAATACAATGAGCAGTTCTTC
TRBV30,TRBJ1-2,NA,NA,CAWSATTNYGYTF,TGTGCCTGGAGTGCCACAACTAACTATGGCTACACCTTC
TRBV6-1,TRBJ2-7,once,NA,CASSSTGTFVEQYF,TGTGCCAGCAGCTCGACAGGAACTTTTGTTGAGCAGTACTTC
TRBV7-3,TRBJ2-3,NA,TRBD2,CASSLLAGGPMADTQYF,TGTGCCAGCAGCTTACTTGCGGGAGGGCCGATGGCAGATACGCAGTATTTT
TRBV9,TRBJ2-1,NA,TRBD2,CASSVAEREYGEQFF,TGTGCCAGCAGCGTAGCGGAGCGGGAGTATGGTGAGCAGTTCTTC
TRBV7-8,TRBJ2-5,NA,NA,CASMKGETQYF,TGTGCCAGCATGAAGGGGGAGACCCAGTACTTC
TRBV7-9,TRBJ1-2,NA,TRBD1,CASSYDRGRGGYTF,TGTGCCAGCAGTTATGACAGGGGACGAGGTGGCTACACCTTC
TRBV7-8,TRBJ2-3,NA,TRBD1,CASSYRGLADTQYF,TGTGCCAGCAGCTACAGGGGGCTGGCAGATACGCAGTATTTT
TRBV7-8,TRBJ1-1,NA,NA,CASSSGRGDEAFF,TGTGCCAGCAGCTCTGGACGGGGAGATGAAGCTTTCTTT
TRBV7-9,TRBJ2-1,NA,TRBD2,CASSRQTSGDDNEQFF,TGTGCCAGCAGCCGCCAGACTAGCGGAGACGACAATGAGCAGTTCTTC
TRBV6-6,TRBJ1-2,once,NA,CASSFQDNLGYTF,TGTGCCAGCAGTTTCCAGGACAATCTTGGCTACACCTTC
TRBV5-1,TRBJ1-1,NA,NA,CASSLGAGNLNTEAFF,TGCGCCAGCAGCTTGGGGGCAGGGAATTTGAACACTGAAGCTTTCTTT
TRBV9,TRBJ2-1,NA,TRBD2,CASSVAGAGATYNEQFF,TGTGCCAGCAGCGTAGCCGGAGCGGGGGCCACCTACAATGAGCAGTTCTTC
TRBV4-2,TRBJ2-5,few,TRBD2,CASSPLAATGVETQYF,TGTGCCAGCAGCCCACTAGCGGCCACAGGCGTAGAGACCCAGTACTTC
TRBV7-8,TRBJ2-1,NA,TRBD1,CASSLAQQGIVYNEQFF,TGTGCCAGCAGCTTAGCCCAACAGGGGATTGTATACAATGAGCAGTTCTTC
TRBV5-8,TRBJ2-3,NA,NA,CASSLSGSTDTQYF,TGTGCCAGCAGCTTATCAGGTAGCACAGATACGCAGTATTTT
TRBV28,TRBJ1-2,NA,TRBD1,CASRQGAGGYTF,TGTGCCAGCCGACAGGGGGCTGGTGGCTACACCTTC
TRBV11-1,TRBJ2-2,NA,TRBD2,CASSILAGGPYRSGELFF,TGTGCCAGCAGCATACTAGCGGGGGGGCCCTATCGGTCCGGGGAGCTGTTTTTT
TRBV6-6,TRBJ2-7,NA,TRBD2,CASSSESGRASYEQYF,TGTGCCAGCAGTTCCGAAAGCGGGAGGGCCTCCTACGAGCAGTACTTC
TRBV10-3,TRBJ2-1,NA,TRBD2,CAISEPEPGLAAFSYNEQFF,TGTGCCATCAGTGAGCCAGAACCGGGACTAGCGGCTTTTTCCTACAATGAGCAGTTCTTC
TRBV9,TRBJ2-1,NA,NA,CASSRTAYNEQFF,TGTGCCAGCAGCCGGACAGCATACAATGAGCAGTTCTTC
TRBV7-9,TRBJ1-3,NA,NA,CASSLVPTGNTIYF,TGTGCCAGCAGCTTAGTCCCCACTGGAAACACCATATATTTT
TRBV2,TRBJ1-5,NA,NA,CASSRNRDTNQPQHF,TGTGCCAGCAGTCGAAACCGGGACACCAATCAGCCCCAGCATTTT
TRBV27,TRBJ2-5,NA,NA,CASSAGLGGQETQYF,TGTGCCAGCAGCGCAGGCTTAGGGGGACAAGAGACCCAGTACTTC
TRBV7-9,TRBJ1-1,NA,TRBD1,CASSLSTGGRTEAFF,TGTGCCAGCAGCCTATCAACAGGGGGGCGCACTGAAGCTTTCTTT
TRBV13,TRBJ2-5,once,NA,CASSLGSVGNF,TGTGCCAGCAGCTTAGGCTCGGTGGGCAACTTC
TRBV4-2,TRBJ2-7,NA,NA,CASSPVAAGAYEQYF,TGTGCCAGCAGCCCTGTAGCGGCCGGGGCCTACGAGCAGTACTTC
TRBV30,TRBJ2-5,NA,NA,CAWSGVEETQYF,TGTGCCTGGAGCGGGGTAGAAGAGACCCAGTACTTC
TRBV30,TRBJ1-6,NA,TRBD1,CAWSSGTANSPLHF,TGTGCCTGGAGTTCCGGGACAGCGAATTCACCCCTCCACTTT
TRBV5-1,TRBJ2-5,NA,NA,CASSLGSGETQYF,TGCGCCAGCAGCTTGGGTTCGGGGGAGACCCAGTACTTC
TRBV27,TRBJ2-3,NA,NA,CASSRSASDTQYF,TGTGCCAGCAGTAGAAGCGCCTCAGATACGCAGTATTTT
TRBV14,TRBJ2-7,NA,NA,CASSPLGGSYEQYF,TGTGCCAGCAGCCCTTTAGGGGGCTCCTACGAGCAGTACTTC
TRBV29-1,TRBJ1-4,NA,NA,CSAQRQSEKLFF,TGCAGCGCCCAGCGCCAGAGTGAAAAACTGTTTTTT
TRBV9,TRBJ2-1,NA,NA,CASSPRYRGLRYNEQFF,TGTGCCAGCAGCCCTCGATATCGAGGGTTACGATACAATGAGCAGTTCTTC
TRBV5-1,TRBJ1-1,few,NA,CASSLYWTAEAFF,TGCGCCAGCAGCTTGTACTGGACAGCTGAAGCTTTCTTT
TRBV9,TRBJ1-3,NA,NA,CASSSPAGGGPFGGNTIYF,TGTGCCAGCAGCTCCCCAGCGGGGGGAGGGCCATTTGGAGGAAACACCATATATTTT
TRBV5-4,TRBJ2-7,NA,TRBD1,CASSQTGVGEVNRYEQYF,TGTGCCAGCAGCCAGACAGGGGTAGGCGAAGTAAATCGTTACGAGCAGTACTTC
TRBV27,TRBJ2-1,once,TRBD2,CASSIQTTTGTSGYNEQFF,TGTGCCAGCAGTATTCAAACTACAACCGGGACTAGCGGCTACAATGAGCAGTTCTTC
TRBV2,TRBJ2-1,NA,TRBD2,CASRLAGTTSPNNEQFF,TGTGCCAGCCGACTAGCGGGAACGACCTCGCCCAACAATGAGCAGTTCTTC
TRBV5-8,TRBJ1-1,few,NA,CATESNTEAFF,TGTGCCACGGAGTCGAACACTGAAGCTTTCTTT
TRBV4-1,TRBJ2-7,many,TRBD2,CASSQPSSGNHEQYF,TGCGCCAGCAGCCAACCCTCTAGCGGGAACCACGAGCAGTACTTC
TRBV9,TRBJ2-2,NA,TRBD1,CASSTIPGQGSFPRELFF,TGTGCCAGCAGCACCATTCCAGGACAGGGGAGCTTCCCACGGGAGCTGTTTTTT
TRBV6-5,TRBJ1-3,NA,TRBD1,CASSPQGGGGNTIYF,TGTGCCAGCAGTCCCCAGGGGGGAGGAGGAAACACCATATATTTT
TRBV5-6,TRBJ2-1,few,TRBD2,CASSFGRGAVHEQFF,TGTGCCAGCAGCTTCGGGCGGGGGGCCGTCCATGAGCAGTTCTTC